The rows below give T cell receptor beta chains drawn from one sample of a study of blood T cell repertoires in COVID-19. Sequencing used immunoSEQ multiplex PCR; TCRdb keeps in-frame clones, though not all of them. This sample yields under 150,000 clones, of which approximately 80% are seen a single time; roughly 4.7% belongs to the top ten. What was sequenced was peripheral blood. These TCRs come from an elderly woman with active or convalescent COVID-19. Each CDR3 is given without its conserved first and last residue. The order of the fields is J gene, V gene, CDR3 protein.

j_gene: TRBJ1-6; v_gene: TRBV15; CDR3aa: ATSRPGSSYNSPLH
j_gene: TRBJ2-7; v_gene: TRBV7-2; CDR3aa: ASSLAAGGYEQY
j_gene: TRBJ2-5; v_gene: TRBV27; CDR3aa: ASSSRQGPKETQY
j_gene: TRBJ1-2; v_gene: TRBV5-6; CDR3aa: ASSLRGSVRGDNYGYT
j_gene: TRBJ1-4; v_gene: TRBV19; CDR3aa: ASSVATGTNEKLF
j_gene: TRBJ1-4; v_gene: TRBV24-1; CDR3aa: ATSDPTQGPAEKLF
j_gene: TRBJ2-2; v_gene: TRBV19; CDR3aa: ASSLHRAGNTGELF
j_gene: TRBJ1-3; v_gene: TRBV7-2; CDR3aa: ASSLAGGAGNTIY
j_gene: TRBJ1-1; v_gene: TRBV10-3; CDR3aa: AGASGLPNTEAF
j_gene: TRBJ1-1; v_gene: TRBV30; CDR3aa: AWSVPQGANTEAF